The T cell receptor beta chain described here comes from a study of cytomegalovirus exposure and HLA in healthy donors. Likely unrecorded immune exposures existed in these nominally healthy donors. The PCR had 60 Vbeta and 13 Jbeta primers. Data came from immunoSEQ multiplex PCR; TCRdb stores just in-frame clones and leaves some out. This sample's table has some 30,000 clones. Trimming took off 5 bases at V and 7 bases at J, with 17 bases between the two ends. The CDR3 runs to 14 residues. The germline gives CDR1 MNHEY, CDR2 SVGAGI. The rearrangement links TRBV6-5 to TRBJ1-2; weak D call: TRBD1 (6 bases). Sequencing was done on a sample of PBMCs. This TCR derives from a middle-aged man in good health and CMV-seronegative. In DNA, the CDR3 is TGTGCCAGCAGTCGGACCCAGGGGACGAGTGGCTACACCTTC. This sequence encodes CASSRTQGTSGYTF.